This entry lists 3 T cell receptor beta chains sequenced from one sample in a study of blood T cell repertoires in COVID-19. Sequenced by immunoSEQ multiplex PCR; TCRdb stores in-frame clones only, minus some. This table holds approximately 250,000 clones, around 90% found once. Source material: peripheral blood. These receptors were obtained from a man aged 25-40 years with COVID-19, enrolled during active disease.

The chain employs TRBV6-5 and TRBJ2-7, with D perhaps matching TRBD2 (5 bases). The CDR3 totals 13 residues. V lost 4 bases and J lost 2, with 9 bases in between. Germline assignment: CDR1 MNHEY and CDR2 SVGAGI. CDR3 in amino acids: CASSLSGTYEQYF. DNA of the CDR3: TGTGCCAGCAGTTTGTCCGGGACCTACGAGCAGTACTTC.

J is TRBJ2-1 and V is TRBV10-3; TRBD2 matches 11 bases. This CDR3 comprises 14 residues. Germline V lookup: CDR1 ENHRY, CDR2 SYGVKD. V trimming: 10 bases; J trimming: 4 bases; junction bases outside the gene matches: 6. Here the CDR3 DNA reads TGTGCCAGAGCCCTAGCGGGGGGTTACAATGAGCAGTTCTTC. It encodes CARALAGGYNEQFF.

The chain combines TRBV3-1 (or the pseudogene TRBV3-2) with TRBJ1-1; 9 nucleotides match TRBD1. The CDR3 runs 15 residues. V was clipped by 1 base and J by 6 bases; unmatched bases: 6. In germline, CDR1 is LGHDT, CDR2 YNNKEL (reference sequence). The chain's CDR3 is CASSQGGTGQPEAFF. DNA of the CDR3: TGTGCCAGCAGCCAAGGAGGGACAGGGCAACCTGAAGCTTTCTTT.